The TCR beta chain under discussion was sequenced for a study of response to subunit inactivated influenza vaccine. CDR1 SNHLY and CDR2 FYNNEI come from the germline V gene. The CDR3 runs to 15 residues. Trimming left V 4 bases short and J 1 base short, with 13 bases between. Findings of the study overall: New T cells are recruited in small numbers by each seasonal influenza vaccination, according to the authors' suggestion.

Via MiXCR, TCRdb re-called the RT-PCR reads, giving one row per CDR3 protein. The repertoire consists of hundreds of thousands of distinct CDR3 sequences, with 15% to 17% occurring once and the leading ten covering more than 9%. This clonotype came up a few times. No antigen is known for it. The genes are TRBV2 and TRBJ1-1; D unresolved. The source material was PBMCs from blood, sampled 11 to 12 days after vaccination. The origin of this receptor is a man aged 45 to 65 who received an inactivated influenza vaccine. The CDR3 DNA reads as TGTGCCAGCAGTGGACTGGCCGTCTCGAACACTGAAGCTTTCTTT. Amino acids: CASSGLAVSNTEAFF.